These T cell receptor beta chains were read from a single sample in a study of blood T cell repertoires in COVID-19. The data were produced by immunoSEQ multiplex PCR, yet TCRdb's version contains in-frame clones alone and is incomplete. There are hundreds of thousands of clones in the sample; about nine tenths occur only once, and 1.4% lies in the top ten. The sample consisted of peripheral blood. The receptors originated from a woman in her twenties or thirties with active or convalescent COVID-19. The CDR3 runs from the conserved cysteine through the conserved F or W. The D gene is left open where the match is weak. Size tells how often a clone was seen (once, few, many) or the class of an expanded clone, and some rows leave it out.

CDR3 protein: CASSGGSEHGNTIYF
CDR3 DNA: TGCGCCAGCAGTGGCGGCAGCGAACACGGAAACACCATATATTTT
D gene: -
V gene: TRBV10-2
clone size: -
J gene: TRBJ1-3

CDR3 protein: CASSFSNPDRGGGYTF
CDR3 DNA: TGTGCCAGCAGTTTTTCTAACCCCGACAGGGGAGGTGGCTACACCTTC
D gene: TRBD1
V gene: TRBV6-5
clone size: -
J gene: TRBJ1-2

CDR3 protein: CASSIGQGNTEAFF
CDR3 DNA: TGTGCCAGTAGTATCGGGCAGGGAAACACTGAAGCTTTCTTT
D gene: -
V gene: TRBV19
clone size: -
J gene: TRBJ1-1

CDR3 protein: CASSLASGETGNTIYF
CDR3 DNA: TGTGCCAGCAGCTTAGCCTCAGGGGAAACTGGAAACACCATATATTTT
D gene: -
V gene: TRBV7-6
clone size: few
J gene: TRBJ1-3

CDR3 protein: CASSLLQGTNEKLFF
CDR3 DNA: TGCGCCAGCAGCCTCCTACAGGGGACTAATGAAAAACTGTTTTTT
D gene: TRBD1
V gene: TRBV5-1
clone size: -
J gene: TRBJ1-4

CDR3 protein: CASSPEISGNTIYF
CDR3 DNA: TGTGCCAGCTCCCCCGAGATCTCTGGAAACACCATATATTTT
D gene: -
V gene: TRBV2
clone size: once
J gene: TRBJ1-3

CDR3 protein: CASRREGTAYGYTF
CDR3 DNA: TGTGCCAGCAGGAGAGAAGGGACAGCCTATGGCTACACCTTC
D gene: TRBD1
V gene: TRBV2
clone size: -
J gene: TRBJ1-2

CDR3 protein: CASSQDPGSNYGYTF
CDR3 DNA: TGCGCCAGCAGCCAAGACCCAGGGTCTAACTATGGCTACACCTTC
D gene: -
V gene: TRBV4-1
clone size: -
J gene: TRBJ1-2

CDR3 protein: CASSFLGTGEKLFF
CDR3 DNA: TGTGCCAGCAGTTTTTTGGGGACAGGTGAAAAACTGTTTTTT
D gene: TRBD1
V gene: TRBV2
clone size: -
J gene: TRBJ1-4

CDR3 protein: CASSESTPARSYNEQFF
CDR3 DNA: TGCGCCAGCAGTGAGTCGACTCCGGCTCGCTCCTACAATGAGCAGTTCTTC
D gene: -
V gene: TRBV10-1
clone size: once
J gene: TRBJ2-1

CDR3 protein: CASSRRTSGVTDTQYF
CDR3 DNA: TGTGCCAGCAGCCGTCGGACTAGCGGGGTCACAGATACGCAGTATTTT
D gene: TRBD2
V gene: TRBV7-9
clone size: -
J gene: TRBJ2-3

CDR3 protein: CASSLSGKQNEQFF
CDR3 DNA: TGTGCCAGCTCACTCAGTGGAAAACAGAATGAGCAGTTCTTC
D gene: -
V gene: TRBV18
clone size: once
J gene: TRBJ2-1

CDR3 protein: CASSQVSSNNEQFF
CDR3 DNA: TGCGCCAGCAGCCAAGTCAGTAGCAACAATGAGCAGTTCTTC
D gene: -
V gene: TRBV4-1
clone size: -
J gene: TRBJ2-1

CDR3 protein: CASSQDRPGSYEQYF
CDR3 DNA: TGCGCCAGCAGCCAAGATCGGCCAGGCTCCTACGAGCAGTACTTC
D gene: -
V gene: TRBV4-1
clone size: once
J gene: TRBJ2-7

CDR3 protein: CAWRYPGEGTQYF
CDR3 DNA: TGTGCCTGGAGGTACCCGGGGGAAGGTACGCAGTATTTT
D gene: -
V gene: TRBV30
clone size: -
J gene: TRBJ2-3

CDR3 protein: CASSASGLVYEQYF
CDR3 DNA: TGTGCCAGCAGTGCTAGCGGGTTGGTATACGAGCAGTACTTC
D gene: TRBD2
V gene: TRBV2
clone size: -
J gene: TRBJ2-7